This T cell receptor beta chain was captured by sequencing in a study of cytomegalovirus exposure and HLA in healthy donors. A multiplex PCR was run with 60 Vbeta primers and 13 Jbeta primers. Clones were read by immunoSEQ multiplex PCR, and TCRdb kept only the in-frame ones, dropping some. The sample carries some 70,000 clones, roughly 84% recorded once. Study-wide findings and caveats: TCR beta V segments were, for the most part, productive about 87% or about 30% of the time in an earlier analysis. Some segments of the V type, notably TRBV6-2 and TRBV6-3, were excluded as indistinguishable.

CDR1 is SGHAT, CDR2 FQNNGV, per germline. CDR3 length: 16 amino acids. V was clipped by 5 bases and J by 1 base; unmatched bases: 9. Points on this clone: The antigen is not known.

This TCR derives from a woman between 50 and 59 years old in good health and CMV-seronegative. Material for sequencing was PBMCs. The gene calls are TRBV11-2 and TRBJ2-3; TRBD2 matches 7 bases. CDR3 residues: CASSPNPGGGTDTQYF. The CDR3 DNA reads as TGTGCCAGCAGCCCTAACCCGGGGGGAGGCACAGATACGCAGTATTTT.